Following are 12 T cell receptor beta chains from one sample sequenced in a study of post-analysis software for immune sequencing data. Findings of the study overall: Five TRBV segments, including TRBV5-6, TRBV5-1 and TRBV20-1, were more frequent in patients than controls.

Unique-molecular-identifier-tagged TCR beta cDNA libraries were used. TCRdb itself ran the PCR reads through MiXCR, one entry per CDR3 protein. The top ten clones hold around 4.5% of a sample with hundreds of thousands of distinct CDR3 sequences, under 70% of them seen once. Their cognate antigens are unknown. Sequencing was carried out using blood. These receptor sequences come from a girl under 18 with multiple sclerosis.

This clonotype was observed a handful of times. The J gene is TRBJ2-3, the V gene TRBV20-1; 10 bases are shared with TRBD1. Losses at the gene ends were 6 bases for V and 4 bases for J; bases not matched to a gene: 10. Germline CDR1 DFQATT, CDR2 SNEGSKA (reference sequence). The CDR3 contains 15 residues. The CDR3 DNA sequence: TGCAGTGCCAGAAGGGACAGGGGAGTGTCAGATACGCAGTATTTT. This codes for CSARRDRGVSDTQYF.

The V gene is TRBV5-1, the J gene TRBJ1-1, with a weak D call TRBD1 (5 bases). Trimming shortened V by 0 bases and J by 1 base, and 10 bases separated the two germline ends. The CDR3 extends over 15 amino acids. CDR1 is SGHRS and CDR2 is YFSETQ in the germline V gene. CDR3 amino acids: CASSLAEGTNTEAFF. Written as DNA, the CDR3 is TGCGCCAGCAGCTTGGCTGAGGGGACGAACACTGAAGCTTTCTTT. Full variable domain (missing parts from reference TRBV5-1 and TRBJ1-1): KAGVTQTPRYLIKTRGQQVTLSCSPISGHRSVSWYQQTPGQGLQFLFEYFSETQRNKGNFPGRFSGRQFSNSRSEMNVSTLELGDSALYLCASSLAEGTNTEAFFGQGTRLTVV.

The J gene is TRBJ2-1, the V gene TRBV28; D may be TRBD1 (5 bases). The CDR3 consists of 16 residues. The ends were cut back, 3 bases at V and 2 bases at J, with 14 bases in the middle. Germline V gene lookup returns CDR1 MDHEN and CDR2 SYDVKM. The CDR3 DNA sequence: TGTGCCAGCAGTTTTAGGGGCGGATATCCCTACAATGAGCAGTTCTTC. Translation gives CASSFRGGYPYNEQFF.

The chain is built from TRBV3-1 and TRBJ1-2, with D unclear. The CDR3 is 13 residues long. Trimming shortened V by 3 bases and J by 5 bases, and 10 bases separated the two germline ends. Germline loops: CDR1 LGHDT, CDR2 YNNKEL (reference sequence). CDR3 sequence reads: CASSHKDGYGYTF. The CDR3 DNA reads TGTGCCAGCAGCCACAAAGACGGGTATGGCTACACCTTC.

The V call is TRBV5-1, the J call TRBJ1-1; TRBD1 aligns across 9 bases. The V and J ends lost 0 bases and 1 base, in that order; junction bases with no gene match: 4. The CDR3 is made up of 16 amino acids. Germline V lookup: CDR1 SGHRS, CDR2 YFSETQ. As DNA, the CDR3 is TGCGCCAGCAGCTTGGCCGTGGGACAGGGGAACACTGAAGCTTTCTTT. Protein: CASSLAVGQGNTEAFF.

CDR3 nucleotide sequence: TGCAGTGCTAGCGATCGCGGGAGGCATTCCTACGAGCAGTACTTC. Protein sequence: CSASDRGRHSYEQYF. V usage is TRBV20-1 and J usage is TRBJ2-7; 8 bases are shared with TRBD2. Trimming cost V 3 bases and J 1 base; bases outside gene matches: 8. The CDR3 is 15 amino acids. Germline CDR1 is DFQATT and CDR2 is SNEGSKA (reference sequence).

J is TRBJ1-1 and V is TRBV5-1, with D unresolved. Trimming took off 3 bases at V and 3 bases at J, with 12 bases between the two ends. This CDR3 has 14 amino acids. Per the germline V gene, CDR1 is SGHRS and CDR2 is YFSETQ. The CDR3 DNA sequence: TGCGCCAGCAGCTCCAAGGGAGGGCACACTGAAGCTTTCTTT. Its protein product is CASSSKGGHTEAFF. Using reference TRBV5-1 and TRBJ1-1 for the parts outside the CDR3, the full variable domain is KAGVTQTPRYLIKTRGQQVTLSCSPISGHRSVSWYQQTPGQGLQFLFEYFSETQRNKGNFPGRFSGRQFSNSRSEMNVSTLELGDSALYLCASSSKGGHTEAFFGQGTRLTVV.

The V gene is TRBV7-9, the J gene TRBJ2-4; D is possibly TRBD2 (6 bases). The V end was cut by 6 bases, the J end by 13 bases, with 13 bases between. Germline V lookup: CDR1 SEHNR, CDR2 FQNEAQ (reference sequence). This CDR3 spans 11 amino acids. CDR3 DNA sequence: TGTGCCAGCAGTCCCGGGACTGGACAGTACTTC. Its translation: CASSPGTGQYF.

V gene TRBV5-1 combines with J gene TRBJ2-3, with D perhaps matching TRBD2 (6 bases). Trimming shortened V by 6 bases and J by 4 bases, and 18 bases separated the two germline ends. CDR1 SGHRS and CDR2 YFSETQ come from the germline V gene. The CDR3 length is 15 residues. The CDR3 reads CASTSNGGAADTQYF. For the CDR3, the DNA is TGCGCCAGCACTTCCAACGGGGGAGCGGCAGATACGCAGTATTTT.

The V and J genes are TRBV4-1 and TRBJ2-2; D is unclear. CDR3 length equals 13 residues. The V end lost 0 bases, the J end lost 4 bases, and 3 bases lay between the germline ends. Looked up from germline, CDR1 is MGHRA and CDR2 is YSYEKL. The CDR3 sequence: CASSQEFTGELFF. The CDR3, as DNA: TGCGCCAGCAGCCAAGAATTCACCGGGGAGCTGTTTTTT.

This clonotype appeared a few times. The rearrangement joins TRBV5-1 to TRBJ2-7; 12 bases are a match to TRBD2. CDR1 and CDR2 from the germline V gene are SGHRS and YFSETQ. This CDR3 contains 17 residues. V dropped 0 bases and J dropped 3; count of bases not matched to a gene: 7. The CDR3: CASSLGLAGALNYEQYF. Here the CDR3 DNA reads TGCGCCAGCAGCTTGGGACTAGCGGGAGCTTTAAACTACGAGCAGTACTTC.

The chain combines TRBV7-3 with TRBJ2-3; 11 nucleotides agree with TRBD2. The CDR3 extends over 15 amino acids. V lost 4 bases to trimming and J lost 6 bases; unmatched junction nucleotides: 6. Germline V lookup: CDR1 SGHTA, CDR2 FQGTGA. The DNA for the CDR3 is TGTGCCAGCAGCTCATGGACTAGCGGGTGGGATACGCAGTATTTT. Translated, it gives CASSSWTSGWDTQYF.